Shown below are 21 T cell receptor beta chains from a single sample sequenced in a study of blood T cell repertoires in COVID-19. The protocol was immunoSEQ multiplex PCR, while the TCRdb copy is restricted to in-frame clones and leaves out a portion. The sample holds 200,000 to 250,000 clones, 87% seen once. Material for sequencing was PBMCs or T cells enriched from blood (not recorded which). The source is a man under 40 in a cohort exposed to, infected with or recovered from COVID-19 (not recorded which).

This chain connects TRBV5-8 to TRBJ2-2; 7 bases line up with TRBD1. Losses at the gene ends were 0 bases for V and 5 bases for J; bases not matched to a gene: 7. Germline V CDR1 and CDR2: SGHTS, YDEGEE. This CDR3 region has 16 residues. CDR3 loop: CASSLGQGPMTGELFF. The CDR3, as DNA: TGTGCCAGCAGCTTGGGACAGGGCCCTATGACCGGGGAGCTGTTTTTT.

The chain is built from TRBV7-2 and TRBJ2-2, with D unresolved. From germline, CDR1 is SGHTA and CDR2 FQGNSA. This CDR3 is built from 15 residues. V was cut by 1 base and J by 3 bases, with 9 bases left in between. The CDR3 sequence is CASSLVLRYTGELFF. The CDR3 DNA reads as TGTGCCAGCAGCTTAGTACTACGCTACACCGGGGAGCTGTTTTTT.

This chain links TRBV9 with TRBJ2-2, with D tentatively TRBD2 (6 bases). The CDR3 loop spans 14 amino acids. The germline V gene has CDR1 SGDLS and CDR2 YYNGEE. Trimming shortened V by 6 bases and J by 7 bases, and 16 bases separated the two germline ends. CDR3 residues: CASTLPGGSGELFF. Written as DNA, the CDR3 is TGTGCCAGCACCTTGCCTGGGGGGAGCGGGGAGCTGTTTTTT.

This clone occurred once. This chain joins TRBV7-2 and TRBJ1-2, with D possibly TRBD1 on 6 matching bases. Per germline, CDR1 SGHTA and CDR2 FQGNSA. The CDR3 consists of 13 residues. V dropped 3 bases and J dropped 7 bases, with 12 bases sitting between them. In DNA, the CDR3 is TGTGCCAGCAGCTTCCAGGGGAAGGGTGGCTACACCTTC. Its translation: CASSFQGKGGYTF.

J is TRBJ2-7 and V is TRBV14, with D possibly TRBD2 on 5 matching bases. The germline gives CDR1 SGHDN, CDR2 FVKESK. CDR3 size: 13 residues. V was clipped by 2 bases and J by 5 bases, with 10 bases between them. The CDR3 DNA reads TGTGCCAGCAGCCAAACTAGTATCCACGAGCAGTACTTC. Protein: CASSQTSIHEQYF.

A few counts support this clone. V usage is TRBV28 and J usage is TRBJ2-3, with TRBD2 as a possible D gene (6 bases). Germline V gives CDR1 MDHEN, CDR2 SYDVKM. Between the trimmed V and J ends, which lost 6 bases and 4 bases, there was a span of 17 bases. The CDR3 runs 15 residues. The CDR3 DNA reads as TGTGCCAGCAGCCGCCAGGAGGGCCGGGCAGATACGCAGTATTTT. Translating it yields CASSRQEGRADTQYF.

Points on this clone: This specimen includes other DNA sequences encoding the same CDR3. J is TRBJ1-5 and V is TRBV18; 8 nucleotides line up with TRBD1. J gave up 4 bases and V 3 bases, and 8 bases lay outside the gene matches. In germline, CDR1 is KGHSH, CDR2 LQKENI. This CDR3 region has 16 residues. CDR3 sequence: CASSPGTGGENQPQHF. The CDR3 bases are TGTGCCAGCTCACCCGGGACAGGAGGCGAAAATCAGCCCCAGCATTTT.

The chain uses TRBV7-9 and TRBJ2-1, with 9 nucleotides matching TRBD1. After removal of 4 bases from V and 8 bases from J, the junction contained 15 bases not matched to a gene. The CDR3 has 17 residues. The germline V gene has CDR1 SEHNR and CDR2 FQNEAQ (reference sequence). CDR3 bases: TGTGCCAGCAGCTCTCGGGACCGGGACAGGGTGCTCGATGAGCAGTTCTTC. It encodes CASSSRDRDRVLDEQFF.

J is TRBJ2-3 and V is TRBV5-1; weak D call: TRBD2 (5 bases). Trimming pared 3 bases from V and 3 bases from J, leaving 11 bases between. Germline assignment: CDR1 SGHRS and CDR2 YFSETQ. The CDR3 covers 14 residues. The CDR3: CASSSTRGTDTQYF. The CDR3 DNA is TGCGCCAGCAGCTCAACTAGAGGTACAGATACGCAGTATTTT.

The genes are TRBV18 and TRBJ2-1; TRBD1 is a possible D gene (6 bases). Trimming removed 5 bases at V and 4 bases at J, with 18 bases between. This CDR3 region has 16 residues. Germline V gene data show CDR1 as KGHSH and CDR2 as LQKENI. CDR3 nucleotide sequence: TGTGCCAGCTCAGCCCTATCCGGGACAAAGTACAATGAGCAGTTCTTC. Translated: CASSALSGTKYNEQFF.

V is TRBV11-2 and J is TRBJ2-3; 7 bases fit TRBD1. CDR3 size: 15 residues. Per the germline V gene, CDR1 is SGHAT and CDR2 is FQNNGV. Trimming at V came to 5 bases and at J to 0 bases, leaving 5 bases not matched to a gene. This CDR3 is CASSRQGMSTDTQYF. CDR3 nucleotides: TGTGCCAGCAGCCGACAGGGTATGAGCACAGATACGCAGTATTTT.

This sequence joins TRBV15 and TRBJ2-3; 11 nucleotides match TRBD2. V dropped 3 bases and J dropped 3; count of bases not matched to a gene: 8. The CDR3 totals 17 residues. The germline V gene has CDR1 LNHNV and CDR2 YYDKDF (reference sequence). The CDR3 DNA is TGTGCCACCAGCAGTCCCCTTGGGACTAGCGGAACAGATACGCAGTATTTT. Translating gives CATSSPLGTSGTDTQYF. The full variable domain, rest sourced from reference TRBV15 and TRBJ2-3, is DAMVIQNPRYQVTQFGKPVTLSCSQTLNHNVMYWYQQKSSQAPKLLFHYYDKDFNNEADTPDNFQSRRPNTSFCFLDIRSPGLGDTAMYLCATSSPLGTSGTDTQYFGPGTRLTVL.

The chain carries TRBV7-9 and TRBJ2-1; TRBD2 matches 13 bases. V dropped 1 base and J dropped 8; count of bases not matched to a gene: 2. This CDR3 is 15 amino acids long. From germline, CDR1 is SEHNR and CDR2 FQNEAQ (reference sequence). This chain's CDR3 is CASSLGTSGSDEQFF. The DNA for the CDR3 is TGTGCCAGCAGCTTAGGGACTAGCGGGAGCGATGAGCAGTTCTTC.

This clone was counted only a few times. The V gene is TRBV4-1, the J gene TRBJ2-7; 9 bases match TRBD2. Germline CDR1 reads MGHRA; CDR2 reads YSYEKL. CDR3 length: 15 amino acids. V was clipped by 3 bases and J by 4 bases; unmatched bases: 7. CDR3 protein: CASSQEREASYEQYF. The CDR3 region has the DNA TGCGCCAGCAGCCAGGAGCGGGAGGCGAGTTACGAGCAGTACTTC.

The CDR3 coding sequence is TGTGCCAGCAGCAGCCGGGACAGGGTAACAGATACGCAGTATTTT. This sequence encodes CASSSRDRVTDTQYF. The rearrangement uses TRBV6-2 or TRBV6-3 and TRBJ2-3; 9 bases agree with TRBD1. This CDR3 has 15 amino acids. V lost 6 bases and J lost 3; bases outside the gene matches: 7. Germline V gene lookup returns CDR1 MNHEY and CDR2 SVGEGT.

The gene calls are TRBV11-2 and TRBJ2-4; 9 bases map to TRBD2. V was pared by 3 bases and J by 14 bases, with 14 bases of the junction left unmatched. This CDR3 is built from 15 residues. Germline lookup yields CDR1 SGHAT and CDR2 FQNNGV. CDR3 amino acids: CASSFGNSGSPFKYF. In nucleotides, the CDR3 is TGTGCCAGCAGCTTCGGTAATAGCGGGAGTCCTTTCAAGTACTTC.

The chain employs TRBV25-1 and TRBJ2-1, with a possible D match to TRBD1 (7 bases). Germline values: CDR1 MGHDK, CDR2 SYGVNS. CDR3 length: 16 residues. The V and J ends lost 6 bases and 0 bases respectively, with 15 bases between them. CDR3 protein: CASSDAGQPSYNEQFF. The CDR3, as DNA: TGTGCCAGCAGCGACGCGGGACAGCCCTCCTACAATGAGCAGTTCTTC.

The V gene is TRBV7-9, the J gene TRBJ1-2, with unresolved D. V was pared by 3 bases and J by 0 bases, with 8 bases between. The CDR3 contains 14 residues. CDR1 and CDR2 from the germline V gene are SEHNR and FQNEAQ (reference sequence). The CDR3 DNA is TGTGCCAGCAGCTTCCCGGTTCCTAACTATGGCTACACCTTC. Protein sequence: CASSFPVPNYGYTF.

This clone has only one observation. The genes are TRBV7-6 and TRBJ2-7; possible D gene TRBD1, 6 bases. The CDR3 runs to 12 residues. V lost 4 bases and J 5 bases, leaving 9 bases between the germline ends. Germline values: CDR1 SGHVS, CDR2 FNYEAQ. CDR3 loop: CASSSGQNEQYF. As DNA, the CDR3 is TGTGCCAGCAGCTCAGGACAGAACGAGCAGTACTTC.

Worth noting for this clone: This specimen includes other DNA sequences encoding the same CDR3. The chain joins TRBV5-6 to TRBJ1-5; unclear D gene. V was clipped by 0 bases and J by 2 bases, with 6 bases between them. The germline gives CDR1 SGHDT, CDR2 YYEEEE. There are 14 residues in the CDR3. CDR3 amino acids: CASSLGAGNQPQHF. The CDR3 DNA is TGTGCCAGCAGCTTGGGAGCGGGCAATCAGCCCCAGCATTTT. Combining the CDR3 with reference TRBV5-6 and TRBJ1-5 gives the whole variable domain DAGVTQSPTHLIKTRGQQVTLRCSPKSGHDTVSWYQQALGQGPQFIFQYYEEEERQRGNFPDRFSGHQFPNYSSELNVNALLLGDSALYLCASSLGAGNQPQHFGDGTRLSIL.

The chain carries TRBV28 and TRBJ2-5; 9 positions match TRBD2. V shed 5 bases, J shed 5 bases, and the junction held 18 bases outside the gene matches. Germline V CDR1 and CDR2: MDHEN, SYDVKM. This CDR3 is built from 18 residues. The DNA of the CDR3 is TGTGCCAGCAGTCTAGGGACTAGCCCAACCGAGGAGAGGGAGACCCAGTACTTC. Translation gives CASSLGTSPTEERETQYF.